The 25 T cell receptor beta chains below all came from one sample that was sequenced in a study of radiotherapy plus CTLA-4 blockade in lung cancer. Data came from immunoSEQ multiplex PCR; TCRdb stores just in-frame clones and leaves some out. The repertoire holds more than 55,000 clones, with about 80% as singletons. The sequences come from peripheral blood, collected from a patient treated with radiotherapy plus ipilimumab. Source of these receptors: a human donor with non-small cell lung cancer whose response to radiotherapy plus ipilimumab could not be evaluated.

The J gene is TRBJ2-3, the V gene TRBV5-1; the match to TRBD2 covers 8 bases. CDR3 size: 15 residues. Germline V gene sequence: CDR1 SGHRS, CDR2 YFSETQ. V was pared by 0 bases and J by 3 bases, with 3 bases of the junction left unmatched. The CDR3 nucleotides read TGCGCCAGCAGCTTGGCGGGGGGGTGGACAGATACGCAGTATTTT. It translates to CASSLAGGWTDTQYF.

The genes are TRBV6-6 and TRBJ1-1, with a weak D call TRBD1 (6 bases). CDR3 size: 15 residues. Germline CDR1 is MNHNY and CDR2 is SVGAGI (reference sequence). The V end was cut by 5 bases, the J end by 4 bases, with 17 bases between. The CDR3 region is CASSGGRGRGTEAFF. Here the CDR3 DNA reads TGTGCCAGCAGTGGGGGCAGGGGAAGGGGCACTGAAGCTTTCTTT.

V is TRBV7-9 and J is TRBJ2-5, with 7 bases matching TRBD1. Losses at the gene ends were 5 bases for V and 5 bases for J; bases not matched to a gene: 8. This CDR3 has 14 residues. Germline loops: CDR1 SEHNR, CDR2 FQNEAQ (reference sequence). Here the CDR3 reads CASSPQGGRETQYF. The DNA for the CDR3 is TGTGCCAGCAGCCCTCAAGGGGGCAGGGAGACCCAGTACTTC.

This clone has a handful of counts. The sample carries other DNA sequences with the same CDR3. V usage is TRBV19 and J usage is TRBJ1-1; tentatively, D is TRBD1 (5 bases). The CDR3 spans 14 residues. Germline CDR1 LNHDA, CDR2 SQIVND (reference sequence). V lost 0 bases to trimming and J lost 3 bases, with 8 bases between them. CDR3 amino acids: CASSIDRGYTEAFF. CDR3 DNA: TGTGCCAGTAGTATAGATCGGGGGTACACTGAAGCTTTCTTT. The full variable domain, with the rest looked up from reference TRBV19 and TRBJ1-1, is DGGITQSPKYLFRKEGQNVTLSCEQNLNHDAMYWYRQDPGQGLRLIYYSQIVNDFQKGDIAEGYSVSREKKESFPLTVTSAQKNPTAFYLCASSIDRGYTEAFFGQGTRLTVV.

The genes are TRBV7-9 and TRBJ2-7; possible D gene TRBD2, 5 bases. Germline V gene data show CDR1 as SEHNR and CDR2 as FQNEAQ (reference sequence). V lost 9 bases and J 3 bases, leaving 27 bases between the germline ends. CDR3 length: 17 residues. Written as DNA, the CDR3 is TGTGCCAGTACTCCCCGAGGCGTGGGAGCTGAATTCTACGAGCAGTACTTC. The encoded protein is CASTPRGVGAEFYEQYF.

This sequence joins TRBV10-3 and TRBJ2-1; no clear D. The germline gives CDR1 ENHRY, CDR2 SYGVKD. Trimming removed 2 bases at V and 9 bases at J, with 5 bases between. This CDR3 is built from 11 residues. CDR3 DNA: TGTGCCATCAGTGAGGCTACTGAGCAGTTCTTC. It translates to CAISEATEQFF.

CDR3 region: CASSELAGGPNEQFF. In DNA, the CDR3 is TGTGCCAGCAGTGAACTAGCGGGAGGCCCCAATGAGCAGTTCTTC. The chain joins TRBV25-1 to TRBJ2-1, with 11 nucleotides matching TRBD2. After removal of 2 bases from V and 6 bases from J, the junction contained 3 bases not matched to a gene. The germline CDR1 and CDR2 sequences are MGHDK and SYGVNS. There are 15 residues in the CDR3.

The chain is built from TRBV18 and TRBJ2-7, with TRBD1 matching 11 bases. This CDR3 region has 19 residues. The germline V gene has CDR1 KGHSH and CDR2 LQKENI. Losses at the gene ends were 0 bases for V and 9 bases for J; bases not matched to a gene: 19. The CDR3 here is CASSPPGTGGGFQSSGQYF. The CDR3 coding sequence is TGTGCCAGCTCACCACCCGGGACAGGGGGAGGCTTCCAGTCGTCCGGGCAGTACTTC.

This clone came up a few times. Mismatch with germline at one junction end may stem from a read error. The chain uses TRBV28 and TRBJ1-2, with D perhaps matching TRBD1 (6 bases). CDR3 length: 14 amino acids. Germline loops: CDR1 MDHEN, CDR2 SYDVKM. CDR3 in amino acids: CASSEGTGMDQRGF. In DNA form, the CDR3 reads TGTGCCAGCAGCGAGGGAACAGGGATGGACCAACGGGGCTTC.

The gene calls are TRBV5-1 and TRBJ2-5; D unclear. CDR3 length: 13 amino acids. The germline V gene encodes CDR1 SGHRS and CDR2 YFSETQ. Between the trimmed V and J ends, which lost 4 bases and 4 bases, there was a span of 11 bases. The CDR3 DNA reads TGCGCCAGCAGCCCAGTCTCCCGAGAGACCCAGTACTTC. Its protein product is CASSPVSRETQYF.

The rearrangement links TRBV2 to TRBJ1-6; D may be TRBD1 (5 bases). Trimming stripped 5 bases from V and 0 bases from J, with 11 bases between. The V gene's germline CDR1 is SNHLY and CDR2 FYNNEI. The CDR3 loop spans 16 amino acids. Here the CDR3 reads CASSLQGGSYNSPLHF. Written as DNA, the CDR3 is TGTGCCAGCAGTCTTCAGGGAGGCTCCTATAATTCACCCCTCCACTTT.

The DNA of the CDR3 is TGTGCCAGCAGCCGGGACAGTGAAGCTTTCTTT. Protein sequence: CASSRDSEAFF. The chain combines TRBV6-5 with TRBJ1-1; 7 positions match TRBD1. Germline loops: CDR1 MNHEY, CDR2 SVGAGI. Trimming cost V 6 bases and J 7 bases; bases outside gene matches: 2. The CDR3 loop spans 11 amino acids.

This clone was found once. This sequence joins TRBV7-2 and TRBJ2-5; 11 nucleotides agree with TRBD2. Per the germline V gene, CDR1 is SGHTA and CDR2 is FQGNSA. This CDR3 comprises 14 residues. The junction had 2 bases not matched to a gene; V was cut back by 4 bases and J by 4 bases. The CDR3 region has the DNA TGTGCCAGCAGCTCAGGACTAGCGGGAGAGACCCAGTACTTC. It encodes CASSSGLAGETQYF.

CDR3 sequence reads: CAWSVSGGRRAFAGELFF. CDR3 sequence (DNA): TGTGCCTGGAGTGTTTCTGGGGGCCGCCGAGCGTTTGCCGGGGAGCTGTTTTTT. This sequence joins TRBV30 and TRBJ2-2; perhaps TRBD1 as D (6 bases). Germline loops: CDR1 GTSNPN, CDR2 SVGIG (reference sequence). This CDR3 has 18 amino acids. V was clipped by 0 bases and J by 6 bases, with 23 bases between them.

This clone was detected a few times. This chain links TRBV28 with TRBJ2-3; TRBD2 matches 16 bases. Looked up from germline, CDR1 is MDHEN and CDR2 is SYDVKM. The CDR3 has 19 residues. V lost 3 bases and J lost 4; bases outside the gene matches: 10. CDR3 residues: CASSFPPGLAGGPPDTQYF. CDR3 DNA: TGTGCCAGCAGTTTCCCCCCGGGACTAGCGGGAGGGCCGCCAGATACGCAGTATTTT.

This rearrangement joins TRBV11-2 to TRBJ2-7, with D possibly being TRBD1 (7 bases). V was pared by 5 bases and J by 7 bases, with 18 bases between. CDR1 and CDR2 (germline): SGHAT, FQNNGV. This CDR3 has 14 amino acids. DNA for the CDR3: TGTGCCAGCAGCCGGCAGGGGGGCCCTGAAGAGCAGTACTTC. As protein: CASSRQGGPEEQYF.

This clone has a handful of counts. This chain joins TRBV7-9 and TRBJ2-3; maybe TRBD2 (5 bases). The CDR3 consists of 13 residues. Germline CDR1 reads SEHNR; CDR2 reads FQNEAQ (reference sequence). The V gene lost 4 bases and the J gene lost 1 base, with 6 bases spanning the gap. The CDR3 DNA reads TGTGCCAGCAGCTATAGCGGCACAGATACGCAGTATTTT. Translation: CASSYSGTDTQYF.

The gene calls are TRBV5-1 and TRBJ1-2; 8 positions match TRBD1. After removal of 2 bases from V and 0 bases from J, the junction contained 9 bases not matched to a gene. Germline V gene data show CDR1 as SGHRS and CDR2 as YFSETQ. The CDR3 covers 17 residues. The CDR3 loop reads CASSFSAGGEANYGYTF. The CDR3 coding sequence is TGCGCCAGCAGCTTCTCTGCAGGGGGCGAAGCTAACTATGGCTACACCTTC.

The genes are TRBV27 and TRBJ2-7, with 11 bases that match TRBD2. There are 15 residues in the CDR3. Germline loops: CDR1 MNHEY, CDR2 SMNVEV (reference sequence). V was clipped by 3 bases and J by 2 bases; unmatched bases: 3. CDR3 in amino acids: CASSFGTSGTYEQYF. The CDR3 nucleotides read TGTGCCAGCAGTTTTGGGACTAGCGGCACCTACGAGCAGTACTTC.

The chain uses TRBV7-2 and TRBJ2-7; 10 bases align to TRBD2. This CDR3 is built from 14 residues. J gave up 6 bases and V 4 bases, and 6 bases lay outside the gene matches. Germline assignment: CDR1 SGHTA and CDR2 FQGNSA. The DNA for the CDR3 is TGTGCCAGCAGCTCGGGGACTAGCGTGCGCGAGCAGTACTTC. It encodes CASSSGTSVREQYF.

V gene TRBV30 combines with J gene TRBJ2-7; 10 nucleotides align to TRBD1. Germline lookup yields CDR1 GTSNPN and CDR2 SVGIG (reference sequence). The CDR3 loop spans 15 amino acids. V was pared by 2 bases and J by 5 bases, with 9 bases of the junction left unmatched. CDR3 in amino acids: CAWSPTGTGVDEQYF. The CDR3 nucleotides are TGTGCCTGGAGTCCGACCGGGACAGGGGTTGACGAGCAGTACTTC.

This sequence joins TRBV7-2 and TRBJ2-1, with 7 bases matching TRBD2. CDR3 length: 16 amino acids. The J segment lost 8 bases and the V segment lost 1 base, leaving 11 bases of the junction unmatched. Per the germline V gene, CDR1 is SGHTA and CDR2 is FQGNSA. As DNA, the CDR3 is TGTGCCAGCAGCTTAGAGGGGCGGGGGACCCCCTATGAGCAGTTCTTC. This encodes CASSLEGRGTPYEQFF.

The V gene is TRBV25-1, the J gene TRBJ2-7; 9 bases line up with TRBD2. Germline V gene lookup returns CDR1 MGHDK and CDR2 SYGVNS. V lost 6 bases, J lost 4 bases, and 13 bases stayed unmatched. The CDR3 spans 16 residues. CDR3 in amino acids: CASSHLAGGPSYEQYF. Written as DNA, the CDR3 is TGTGCCAGCAGCCACTTGGCGGGAGGGCCCTCTTACGAGCAGTACTTC.

The gene calls are TRBV6-5 and TRBJ1-1; a possible D gene is TRBD1 (6 bases). Trimming removed 2 bases from V and 0 bases from J, with 7 bases in between. The CDR3 extends over 14 amino acids. The germline V gene has CDR1 MNHEY and CDR2 SVGAGI. For the CDR3, the DNA is TGTGCCAGCAGTTACGGGGGCATGAACACTGAAGCTTTCTTT. As protein: CASSYGGMNTEAFF.

The chain recombines TRBV18 with TRBJ2-3; no clear D. The CDR3 totals 13 residues. Germline CDR1 KGHSH, CDR2 LQKENI. V was shortened by 3 bases and J by 6 bases, with 10 bases between the two germline ends. The CDR3 loop reads CASSPQARDTQYF. The CDR3 region has the DNA TGTGCCAGCTCACCCCAGGCACGGGATACGCAGTATTTT.